This TCR beta chain was identified during a study of T cells in Graves' hyperthyroidism and ophthalmopathy. Across the whole study: Peripheral blood specimens were obtained at initial diagnosis, prior to any treatment. Notes on the study in general: Blood samples included most of the expanded thyroid clonotypes exceeding 0.001. Ophthalmopathy was predicted by the model a median of approximately six months ahead of onset.

Uncontrolled infections, other autoimmune diseases, pregnancy or lactation led to exclusion of patients. Researchers took RNA transcripts and amplified the TCR beta CDR3 regions from them. Using the HTBI primer set, a first-round RT-PCR was run on the TCR CDR3. TCRdb reprocessed the multiplex PCR reads with MiXCR, giving one entry per CDR3 protein. The table shows 30,000 to 35,000 distinct CDR3 sequences, with 52% occurring only once. Deletions cut 8 bases from V and 9 bases from J, with 14 bases between. The length of the CDR3 is 11 residues. Germline CDR1 reads SQVTM; CDR2 reads ANQGSEA. Details on this clonotype: Its antigen is not identified.

V is TRBV29-1 and J is TRBJ2-1, with D possibly TRBD1 on 7 matching bases. The source is a middle-aged woman with Graves' ophthalmopathy. The specimen was blood. CDR3 sequence (DNA): TGCAGCTTGGAGGGGGCGCTTGAGCAGTTCTTC. Protein product: CSLEGALEQFF.